This section outlines one TCR beta chain sequence together with its context. Its cognate antigen is unknown. These data come from a study of OX40 agonist ivuxolimab in advanced cancers. Study at large: The drug used for patients, ivuxolimab, was an agonistic anti-OX40 (CD134) antibody.

V dropped 4 bases and J dropped 5; count of bases not matched to a gene: 10. There are 15 residues in the CDR3. Germline V gene data show CDR1 as SEHNR and CDR2 as FQNEAQ (reference sequence). The study sampled blood at baseline, cycle 4 day 1, and cycle 7 day 1. Overall study results and limits: Expanded clones tended on average to be more numerous among CD8+ T cells than CD4+. Not determined was the antigen specificity of the expanded peripheral T cells.

TCRdb's copy holds only in-frame clones and misses some; the assay was immunoSEQ multiplex PCR. The sample shows 40,000 to 45,000 clones, about nine tenths of them seen only once. This clonotype was sampled from an adult with an advanced solid tumor such as melanoma, head and neck, liver or kidney cancer. The V gene is TRBV7-9, the J gene TRBJ2-5; 7 bases match TRBD1. This specimen was CD4+ or CD8+ T cells sorted from blood, taken in a trial of the OX40 agonist ivuxolimab. CDR3 DNA: TGTGCCAGCAGCTCGGACGACAGGGACGCCGAGACCCAGTACTTC. It specifies CASSSDDRDAETQYF.